This entry lists 21 T cell receptor beta chains sequenced from one sample in a study of human T cells and chemical hapten exposure. Total RNA was isolated from whole blood that had not been fractionated. MiXCR, run by TCRdb on the 5' RACE reads, gives a single entry per CDR3 protein. The sample contains some 78,000 distinct CDR3 sequences, more than 7% of which appear only once. These receptors all stem from a male donor in good health.

In its sample, this clonotype was seen a few times. The chain recombines TRBV20-1 with TRBJ2-7; perhaps TRBD2 as D (5 bases). Germline assignment: CDR1 DFQATT and CDR2 SNEGSKA (reference sequence). The CDR3 consists of 13 residues. The germline V and J ends were trimmed by 3 bases and 4 bases, with 13 bases remaining between them. As DNA, the CDR3 is TGCAGTGCTAGGCTCCGGACTCTTTACGAGCAGTACTTC. It is translated as CSARLRTLYEQYF.

This clonotype was seen a handful of times. The chain joins TRBV27 to TRBJ1-1, with TRBD1 identical over 10 bases. Trimming took 0 bases from V and 11 from J; bases not matched to a gene: 6. The CDR3 sequence is 14 residues long. CDR1 and CDR2 (germline): MNHEY, SMNVEV (reference sequence). CDR3 amino acids: CASSLSRQGAFAFF. CDR3 nucleotide sequence: TGTGCCAGCAGTTTATCGAGACAGGGGGCGTTCGCTTTCTTT.

Only a few counts were recorded for this clonotype. The chain links TRBV12-3 or TRBV12-4 to TRBJ1-6; no definite D call. The CDR3 contains 13 residues. V lost 4 bases to trimming and J lost 6 bases, with 7 bases between them. The CDR3 DNA sequence: TGTGCCAGCAGTTCGGCGGGTAATTCACCCCTCCACTTT. Its translation is CASSSAGNSPLHF.

This chain connects TRBV12-3 or TRBV12-4 to TRBJ1-6; D may be TRBD1 (6 bases). The CDR3 totals 15 residues. V lost 4 bases and J lost 2, with 9 bases in between. Written as DNA, the CDR3 is TGTGCCAGCAGTTCCCAGGGGACCTATAATTCACCCCTCCACTTT. Protein sequence: CASSSQGTYNSPLHF.

In its sample, this clonotype was seen many times. The chain carries TRBV29-1 and TRBJ1-3; D is unclear. V lost 8 bases and J 1 base, leaving 12 bases between the germline ends. This CDR3 has 13 residues. Germline values: CDR1 SQVTM, CDR2 ANQGSEA. CDR3 coding DNA: TGCAGCATGACCGTAACTTCTGGAAACACCATATATTTT. This translates into CSMTVTSGNTIYF.

This clonotype was observed at least ten times. V gene TRBV10-1 combines with J gene TRBJ2-7; a weak D match, TRBD1 (5 bases). CDR3 length: 14 residues. Germline CDR1 and CDR2: WNHNN and SYGVQD (reference sequence). The germline V and J ends were trimmed by 0 bases and 6 bases, with 12 bases remaining between them. The DNA for the CDR3 is TGCGCCAGCAGTGAGTCAATCGCAGGGTTCGAGCAGTACTTC. Residues: CASSESIAGFEQYF.

This clonotype was seen repeatedly, ten times or more. V gene TRBV6-1 combines with J gene TRBJ1-1; TRBD1 agrees at 11 bases. Looked up from germline, CDR1 is MNHNS and CDR2 is SASEGT. The CDR3 spans 17 residues. V shed 9 bases and J 3 bases; nucleotides not matched to a gene: 15. As DNA, the CDR3 is TGTGCCAGACCGACCCAATACCGGACAGGGGGCTACACTGAAGCTTTCTTT. It is translated as CARPTQYRTGGYTEAFF.

There are a few counts of this clonotype. The chain links TRBV19 to TRBJ2-1, with a tentative D call TRBD2 (8 bases). This CDR3 is built from 14 residues. Trimming stripped 5 bases from V and 7 bases from J, with 15 bases between. The germline V gene has CDR1 LNHDA and CDR2 SQIVND (reference sequence). CDR3 nucleotide sequence: TGTGCCAGTAGTTCGGGAGGGGGCTTGAATGAGCAGTTCTTC. Translated: CASSSGGGLNEQFF.

This clonotype was observed a handful of times. V and J are TRBV5-1 and TRBJ1-1; tentatively, D is TRBD1 (6 bases). Trimming shortened V by 0 bases and J by 5 bases, and 11 bases separated the two germline ends. Germline lookup yields CDR1 SGHRS and CDR2 YFSETQ. CDR3 size: 14 residues. The CDR3, as DNA: TGCGCCAGCAGCTTGGAAGGGGGATCGACTGAAGCTTTCTTT. Protein product: CASSLEGGSTEAFF.

This clonotype was counted a few times. This chain links TRBV10-2 with TRBJ1-1, with TRBD1 matching 8 bases. Germline loops: CDR1 WSHSY, CDR2 SAAADI. The CDR3 is made up of 15 amino acids. V lost 3 bases, J lost 4 bases, and 7 bases stayed unmatched. The chain's CDR3 is CASSDRGRVGTEAFF. The CDR3 nucleotides read TGCGCCAGCAGTGACAGGGGGCGGGTAGGCACTGAAGCTTTCTTT.

This clonotype appeared many times. The chain carries TRBV5-1 and TRBJ2-7; TRBD2 aligns across 11 bases. Germline V CDR1 and CDR2: SGHRS, YFSETQ. The CDR3 runs 13 residues. The V segment lost 4 bases and the J segment 3 bases; nucleotides outside the gene matches: 0. Here the CDR3 reads CASSTSGSYEQYF. The CDR3 nucleotides read TGCGCCAGCAGCACTAGCGGGAGCTACGAGCAGTACTTC. The full variable domain, its missing parts supplied by reference TRBV5-1 and TRBJ2-7, is KAGVTQTPRYLIKTRGQQVTLSCSPISGHRSVSWYQQTPGQGLQFLFEYFSETQRNKGNFPGRFSGRQFSNSRSEMNVSTLELGDSALYLCASSTSGSYEQYFGPGTRLTVT.

The rearrangement joins TRBV4-3 to TRBJ1-1, with 12 bases fitting TRBD1. V dropped 6 bases and J dropped 1; count of bases not matched to a gene: 9. The V gene's germline CDR1 is LGHNA and CDR2 YSLEER. The CDR3 has 17 amino acids. The CDR3 here is CASSLRDRGLSNTEAFF. Here the CDR3 DNA reads TGCGCCAGCAGTCTAAGGGACAGGGGGCTCTCGAACACTGAAGCTTTCTTT.

This clonotype was observed at least ten times. The J gene is TRBJ2-3, the V gene TRBV6-5, with 9 nucleotides matching TRBD1. Germline V gene data show CDR1 as MNHEY and CDR2 as SVGAGI. The junction had 9 bases not matched to a gene; V was cut back by 5 bases and J by 0 bases. CDR3 length: 17 amino acids. CDR3 DNA: TGTGCCAGCAGTAAGATTTGGACAGGGGCCAGCACAGATACGCAGTATTTT. Translated: CASSKIWTGASTDTQYF.

This clonotype was detected only a few times. DNA of the CDR3: TGTGCCAGCAGCTCGTATCAGGGGATCGAGACCCAGTACTTC. Amino acids: CASSSYQGIETQYF. The chain couples TRBV11-2 to TRBJ2-5; D may be TRBD1 (6 bases). Germline CDR1 reads SGHAT; CDR2 reads FQNNGV. The CDR3 totals 14 residues. Trimming left V 4 bases short and J 5 bases short, with 14 bases between.

The rearrangement links TRBV20-1 to TRBJ1-5, with D maybe TRBD1 (5 bases). CDR3 size: 14 residues. V was pared by 3 bases and J by 4 bases, with 13 bases between. Germline V gene sequence: CDR1 DFQATT, CDR2 SNEGSKA (reference sequence). Here the CDR3 DNA reads TGCAGTGCTAGCAGCAGGGTTCGAAATCAGCCCCAGCATTTT. It yields the protein CSASSRVRNQPQHF.

In its sample, this clonotype was seen a few times. The chain is built from TRBV27 and TRBJ1-1; no definite D call. Looked up from germline, CDR1 is MNHEY and CDR2 is SMNVEV (reference sequence). CDR3 size: 13 residues. Trimming cost V 6 bases and J 4 bases, with 12 bases left between them. The CDR3, as DNA: TGTGCCAGCAGCCAAGGGCCTGGCACTGAAGCTTTCTTT. Translated: CASSQGPGTEAFF.

The chain couples TRBV9 to TRBJ1-1; 10 nucleotides agree with TRBD1. CDR1 is SGDLS, CDR2 YYNGEE, per germline. With V trimmed by 4 bases and J by 3 bases, 9 bases remained unmatched. The CDR3 extends over 16 amino acids. The CDR3 DNA sequence: TGTGCCAGCAGCCCCGGGACAGGGGCCTGGGACACTGAAGCTTTCTTT. Protein: CASSPGTGAWDTEAFF.

The sample holds many counts of this clonotype. The rearrangement links TRBV20-1 to TRBJ2-7; 7 nucleotides match TRBD1. This CDR3 has 14 residues. After removal of 3 bases from V and 6 bases from J, the junction contained 11 bases not matched to a gene. Germline loops: CDR1 DFQATT, CDR2 SNEGSKA (reference sequence). CDR3 protein: CSASRSTGLAEQYF. Written as DNA, the CDR3 is TGCAGTGCTAGCCGGTCGACAGGGCTGGCCGAGCAGTACTTC.

This clonotype was recorded many times. This CDR3 reads CSIRDGSGNTIYF. The CDR3 bases are TGCAGCATTAGGGACGGCTCTGGAAACACCATATATTTT. The V gene is TRBV29-1, the J gene TRBJ1-3; the D gene is possibly TRBD1 (5 bases). The CDR3 spans 13 residues. Trimming removed 8 bases from V and 0 bases from J, with 11 bases in between. From germline, CDR1 is SQVTM and CDR2 ANQGSEA.

About this clonotype: With a much larger clone just one base away, this may be a read error. V and J are TRBV7-6 and TRBJ2-1, with a tentative D call TRBD1 (5 bases). Germline CDR1 and CDR2: SGHVS and FNYEAQ. The CDR3 totals 13 residues. This CDR3 reads CASSLSGYSEQFF. In DNA, the CDR3 is TGTGCCAGCAGCTTATCAGGGTACAGTGAGCAGTTCTTC.

The genes are TRBV14 and TRBJ2-5; tentatively, D is TRBD2 (5 bases). The V and J ends lost 0 bases and 7 bases respectively, with 18 bases between them. Germline lookup yields CDR1 SGHDN and CDR2 FVKESK. The CDR3 runs 16 residues. The CDR3 reads CASSQDPIGPRGTQYF. As DNA, the CDR3 is TGTGCCAGCAGCCAAGATCCCATAGGGCCTCGGGGGACCCAGTACTTC.